The 32 T cell receptor beta chains below were found in one sample sequenced in a study of neurological immune-mediated disorders. A single record per CDR3 protein comes from TCRdb applying MiXCR to the 5' RACE reads. The sample includes around 44,000 distinct CDR3 sequences, around 15% of them seen just once. The source material was CD4+ T cells from blood. These receptors all come from a woman aged 60-70 years with HTLV-1-associated myelopathy (HAM/TSP).

A single count supports this clonotype. The limits of the CDR3 on the DNA are not certain, so only TCRdb's listed CDR3 is given. The V call is TRBV2, the J call TRBJ2-2; the table's D call, TRBD1, was not checked against the DNA. Germline values: CDR1 SNHLY, CDR2 FYNNEI. A total of 21 residues make up the CDR3, ends included. The CDR3: CASSLTGPLYEQYFGPGSCFF.

Ten or more counts support this clonotype. V is TRBV19 and J is TRBJ1-1; D is ambiguous. The V end was cut by 1 base, the J end by 0 bases, with 9 bases between. Germline V CDR1 and CDR2: LNHDA, SQIVND (reference sequence). There are 15 residues in the CDR3. The CDR3 coding sequence is TGTGCCAGTAGTATAGGTAGAGGGATGAACACTGAAGCTTTCTTT. Protein sequence: CASSIGRGMNTEAFF. Full variable domain (remainder filled in from reference TRBV19 and TRBJ1-1): DGGITQSPKYLFRKEGQNVTLSCEQNLNHDAMYWYRQDPGQGLRLIYYSQIVNDFQKGDIAEGYSVSREKKESFPLTVTSAQKNPTAFYLCASSIGRGMNTEAFFGQGTRLTVV.

This clonotype was observed at least ten times. The rearrangement links TRBV5-1 to TRBJ2-3; D may be TRBD1 (5 bases). V lost 0 bases and J 0 bases, leaving 5 bases between the germline ends. CDR1 and CDR2 from the germline V gene are SGHRS and YFSETQ. The CDR3 totals 14 residues. Here the CDR3 DNA reads TGCGCCAGCAGCTTGGAGGGGAGCACAGATACGCAGTATTTT. Its translation: CASSLEGSTDTQYF.

This clonotype occurred many times. V usage is TRBV27 and J usage is TRBJ1-2; a possible D gene is TRBD1 (5 bases). The V gene lost 4 bases and the J gene lost 4 bases, with 13 bases spanning the gap. Per the germline V gene, CDR1 is MNHEY and CDR2 is SMNVEV (reference sequence). This CDR3 contains 14 residues. CDR3 sequence reads: CASSYTGTRYGYTF. The DNA for the CDR3 is TGTGCCAGCAGTTACACGGGGACTCGCTATGGCTACACCTTC.

V is TRBV5-1 and J is TRBJ2-7; D is possibly TRBD2 (5 bases). CDR3 length equals 13 residues. Germline V gives CDR1 SGHRS, CDR2 YFSETQ. The V and J ends lost 0 bases and 1 base respectively, with 5 bases between them. The CDR3 DNA is TGCGCCAGCAGCTTGGCGGGGTCCTACGAGCAGTACTTC. It yields the protein CASSLAGSYEQYF.

The chain uses TRBV5-1 and TRBJ2-3; D is perhaps TRBD1 (6 bases). The CDR3 runs to 15 residues. Germline V gene lookup returns CDR1 SGHRS and CDR2 YFSETQ. The V gene lost 1 base and the J gene lost 1 base, with 10 bases spanning the gap. CDR3 sequence (DNA): TGCGCCAGCAGCTTGCAGGGGATGGGCACAGATACGCAGTATTTT. Its translation: CASSLQGMGTDTQYF.

The chain links TRBV5-4 to TRBJ1-1, with D possibly being TRBD1 (5 bases). The CDR3 runs to 16 residues. V was trimmed by 4 bases and J by 0 bases, leaving 16 bases between them. Germline V gene data show CDR1 as SGHNT and CDR2 as YYREEE (reference sequence). DNA of the CDR3: TGTGCCAGCAGCCCCCGCCGACAGTCCATGAACACTGAAGCTTTCTTT. It encodes CASSPRRQSMNTEAFF.

This clonotype was recorded many times. The CDR3 nucleotides are TGTGCCAGCAGCTCGGACCCGGGCGACCCCATGAACACTGAAGCTTTCTTT. This encodes CASSSDPGDPMNTEAFF. The chain employs TRBV5-5 and TRBJ1-1; D gene uncertain. Germline values: CDR1 SGHKS, CDR2 YYEKEE (reference sequence). With 3 bases removed from V and 0 bases from J, the gap between germline ends came to 18 bases. The CDR3 length is 17 residues.

This clonotype has a count of ten or more. The chain joins TRBV2 to TRBJ1-1, with 7 bases matching TRBD1. CDR3 length equals 17 residues. After removal of 8 bases from V and 2 bases from J, the junction contained 17 bases not matched to a gene. Germline V gene data show CDR1 as SNHLY and CDR2 as FYNNEI. CDR3: CASDEGEGARSNTEAFF. The DNA for the CDR3 is TGTGCCAGCGACGAAGGGGAGGGGGCGAGGAGTAACACTGAAGCTTTCTTT.

The V and J genes are TRBV20-1 and TRBJ2-1, with 9 bases lining up with TRBD2. The CDR3 runs 14 residues. Germline loops: CDR1 DFQATT, CDR2 SNEGSKA (reference sequence). Trimming cost V 7 bases and J 1 base; bases outside gene matches: 5. The CDR3 spells CSGLAGPSYNEQFF. DNA for the CDR3: TGCAGTGGGCTAGCGGGACCGTCCTACAATGAGCAGTTCTTC.

This clonotype has at least ten counts. The gene calls are TRBV7-2 and TRBJ2-7; the match to TRBD1 covers 7 bases. This CDR3 is built from 15 residues. The V gene end was trimmed by 5 bases and the J gene end by 3 bases; junction bases not matched to a gene: 10. Germline values: CDR1 SGHTA, CDR2 FQGNSA. CDR3 in amino acids: CASSPFRWTGYEQYF. The CDR3 bases are TGTGCCAGCAGCCCCTTCAGATGGACAGGCTACGAGCAGTACTTC.

This clonotype appeared many times. V is TRBV7-8 and J is TRBJ1-5; D not certain. This CDR3 comprises 15 residues. V gave up 5 bases and J gave up 0 bases, with 11 bases separating them. CDR1 SGHVS and CDR2 FQNEAQ come from the germline V gene. DNA for the CDR3: TGTGCCAGCAGCCCGACGTATTATAGCAATCAGCCCCAGCATTTT. Protein sequence: CASSPTYYSNQPQHF.

This clonotype has ten or more counts. The rearrangement links TRBV6-1 to TRBJ2-1, with D maybe TRBD2 (5 bases). The V and J ends lost 4 bases and 9 bases respectively, with 13 bases between them. Germline V gene lookup returns CDR1 MNHNS and CDR2 SASEGT. This CDR3 has 13 amino acids. The CDR3: CASSVLPAGEQFF. The CDR3, as DNA: TGTGCCAGCAGTGTTCTCCCTGCGGGTGAGCAGTTCTTC.

This clonotype occurred a few times. The gene calls are TRBV12-3 or TRBV12-4 and TRBJ1-1; D may be TRBD1 (5 bases). The ends were cut back, 6 bases at V and 2 bases at J, with 16 bases in the middle. This CDR3 contains 15 residues. For the CDR3, the DNA is TGTGCCAGCAGGGGGGTACGTCGTCTTAACACTGAAGCTTTCTTT. The encoded protein is CASRGVRRLNTEAFF.

On this clonotype: Just one base apart from a much larger clone, this may be a read error. The chain links TRBV7-8 to TRBJ1-5, with D unresolved. The CDR3 has 12 residues. Trimming shortened V by 1 base and J by 9 bases, and 7 bases separated the two germline ends. The germline CDR1 and CDR2 sequences are SGHVS and FQNEAQ. This CDR3 is CASSLGDPPQHF. The CDR3 region has the DNA TGTGCCAGCAGCTTAGGGGATCCGCCCCAGCATTTT.

The sample holds one count of this clonotype. V and J are TRBV28 and TRBJ2-2; the D gene is possibly TRBD1 (6 bases). CDR1 and CDR2 (germline): MDHEN, SYDVKM. V lost 7 bases to trimming and J lost 2 bases, with 17 bases between them. The CDR3 is 16 amino acids. CDR3 protein: CASTHFSGVNTGELFF. The CDR3 DNA is TGTGCCAGCACCCACTTTTCAGGGGTAAACACCGGGGAGCTGTTTTTT. Supplemented by reference TRBV28 and TRBJ2-2, the full variable domain reads DVKVTQSSRYLVKRTGEKVFLECVQDMDHENMFWYRQDPGLGLRLIYFSYDVKMKEKGDIPEGYSVSREKKERFSLILESASTNQTSMYLCASTHFSGVNTGELFFGEGSRLTVL.

This clonotype was observed many times. The chain recombines TRBV12-3 or TRBV12-4 with TRBJ1-1; D gene unclear. The V and J ends lost 4 bases and 5 bases respectively, with 20 bases between them. This CDR3 has 16 amino acids. CDR3 region: CASSSDFTSVPTEAFF. CDR3 DNA sequence: TGTGCCAGCAGTTCCGACTTTACTTCAGTACCAACTGAAGCTTTCTTT.

This clonotype was seen many times. This chain uses TRBV7-9 with TRBJ1-1, with D uncertain. V lost 5 bases, J lost 4 bases, and 11 bases lay in between. This CDR3 is built from 13 residues. From germline, CDR1 is SEHNR and CDR2 FQNEAQ (reference sequence). CDR3 protein: CASSLQWGTEAFF. In nucleotides, the CDR3 is TGTGCCAGCAGCCTCCAATGGGGCACTGAAGCTTTCTTT.

This clonotype was observed at least ten times. The junction shows a germline mismatch at one end, possibly a read error. V usage is TRBV7-7 and J usage is TRBJ2-2, with D perhaps TRBD2 (5 bases). Germline CDR1 SSHAT, CDR2 FNYEAQ (reference sequence). This CDR3 contains 14 residues. DNA of the CDR3: TGTGCTAGCAGCTTAGGACTCAACACCGGGGAGCTGTTTTTT. It is translated as CASSLGLNTGELFF.

At least ten counts were recorded for this clonotype. This sequence joins TRBV6-1 and TRBJ2-1; D might be TRBD1 (6 bases). The V and J ends lost 7 bases and 6 bases respectively, with 16 bases between them. CDR1 is MNHNS and CDR2 is SASEGT in the germline V gene. The CDR3 totals 14 residues. CDR3 sequence (DNA): TGTGCCAGCACCCAGGGGCGCGTGGGCAATGAGCAGTTCTTC. Translation gives CASTQGRVGNEQFF.

This clonotype was picked up one time. One end of the junction does not line up with germline, which may come from a read error. This chain links TRBV30 with TRBJ1-5; 7 nucleotides line up with TRBD1. Germline lookup yields CDR1 GTSNPN and CDR2 SVGIG (reference sequence). The CDR3 is 13 amino acids. The CDR3 DNA sequence: TGTGCCTGGAGTGTACAGGGGCATCAGCCCCAGAATTTT. It yields the protein CAWSVQGHQPQNF.

V and J are TRBV18 and TRBJ1-1; TRBD1 might be the D (6 bases). Trimming cost V 3 bases and J 4 bases, with 15 bases left between them. Germline values: CDR1 KGHSH, CDR2 LQKENI. This CDR3 is built from 15 residues. The CDR3 sequence is CASSPSGAGGTEAFF. In nucleotides, the CDR3 is TGTGCCAGCTCACCGTCAGGGGCTGGGGGCACTGAAGCTTTCTTT.

At least ten counts were recorded for this clonotype. The genes are TRBV20-1 and TRBJ2-3; 11 bases line up with TRBD1. The CDR3 has 17 residues. With 0 bases clipped from V and 3 bases from J, the junction kept 8 bases outside the gene matches. Germline assignment: CDR1 DFQATT and CDR2 SNEGSKA (reference sequence). The CDR3 reads CSARDPSGTGGTDTQYF. The CDR3 nucleotides are TGCAGTGCTAGAGATCCGTCAGGGACAGGGGGGACAGATACGCAGTATTTT.

This clonotype was recorded many times. This chain uses TRBV9 with TRBJ1-6, with D uncertain. Per germline, CDR1 SGDLS and CDR2 YYNGEE. Deletions cut 0 bases from V and 8 bases from J, with 9 bases between. The CDR3 covers 14 residues. The CDR3 region is CASSVDLGYSPLHF. Written as DNA, the CDR3 is TGTGCCAGCAGCGTAGATCTGGGGTATTCACCCCTCCACTTT.

This clonotype has ten or more counts. This chain links TRBV7-2 with TRBJ1-1; no firm D call. From germline, CDR1 is SGHTA and CDR2 FQGNSA. The CDR3 sequence is 14 residues long. With 4 bases removed from V and 4 bases from J, the gap between germline ends came to 13 bases. This chain's CDR3 is CASSSRRRFTEAFF. The DNA of the CDR3 is TGTGCCAGCAGCTCCCGCAGGCGATTCACTGAAGCTTTCTTT.

This clonotype was detected ten times or more. The chain carries TRBV5-6 and TRBJ1-2; no clear D. The CDR3 length is 11 residues. The germline V gene encodes CDR1 SGHDT and CDR2 YYEEEE. V was clipped by 5 bases and J by 4 bases, with 6 bases between them. CDR3 in DNA: TGTGCCAGCAGTTCGAGCTATGGCTACACCTTC. Its protein is CASSSSYGYTF.

This clonotype came up many times. The chain combines TRBV27 with TRBJ1-1; D uncertain. V was shortened by 0 bases and J by 1 base, with 3 bases between the two germline ends. This CDR3 region has 13 residues. The germline CDR1 and CDR2 sequences are MNHEY and SMNVEV (reference sequence). Here the CDR3 DNA reads TGTGCCAGCAGTTTATCGAGGAACACTGAAGCTTTCTTT. Protein sequence: CASSLSRNTEAFF.

In this sample, this clonotype turned up many times. The chain is built from TRBV19 and TRBJ2-1; 11 positions match TRBD1. CDR3 length: 17 residues. With V trimmed by 5 bases and J by 4 bases, 10 bases remained unmatched. Germline values: CDR1 LNHDA, CDR2 SQIVND (reference sequence). CDR3 region: CASSPYRTGGVYNEQFF. The DNA of the CDR3 is TGTGCCAGTAGTCCCTACAGGACAGGGGGCGTATACAATGAGCAGTTCTTC.

Ten or more counts support this clonotype. The chain joins TRBV20-1 to TRBJ2-7; 7 positions agree with TRBD1. Germline CDR1 and CDR2: DFQATT and SNEGSKA (reference sequence). Trimming removed 4 bases from V and 2 bases from J; junction bases left unmatched: 8. The CDR3 consists of 14 residues. In DNA form, the CDR3 reads TGCAGTGCTACAACGGGACAGACTACCTACGAGCAGTACTTC. Protein sequence: CSATTGQTTYEQYF.

This clonotype was seen repeatedly, ten times or more. The J gene is TRBJ2-3, the V gene TRBV29-1, with a weak D call TRBD1 (6 bases). Trimming removed 4 bases at V and 2 bases at J, with 16 bases between. Germline loops: CDR1 SQVTM, CDR2 ANQGSEA. The CDR3 extends over 15 amino acids. The CDR3 loop reads CSVGGGQPYTDTQYF. The CDR3 DNA sequence: TGCAGCGTTGGTGGGGGACAACCGTACACAGATACGCAGTATTTT.

This clonotype was observed once. The V and J genes are TRBV20-1 and TRBJ1-1; weak D call: TRBD1 (5 bases). Germline lookup yields CDR1 DFQATT and CDR2 SNEGSKA (reference sequence). V lost 5 bases to trimming and J lost 5 bases, with 12 bases between them. The CDR3 covers 12 residues. In nucleotides, the CDR3 is TGCAGTGCTCAACAGGATGGAACTGAAGCTTTCTTT. Its protein is CSAQQDGTEAFF.

This clonotype came up many times. The chain joins TRBV20-1 to TRBJ1-2; tentatively, D is TRBD1 (5 bases). CDR1 DFQATT and CDR2 SNEGSKA come from the germline V gene (reference sequence). The length of the CDR3 is 12 residues. Trimming left V 6 bases short and J 8 bases short, with 16 bases between. Here the CDR3 DNA reads TGCAGTGCCAATTCTTTCAGGGACGGCTACACCTTC. Protein sequence: CSANSFRDGYTF.